One and the same sample provided the 21 T cell receptor beta chains below, sequenced in a study of cytomegalovirus exposure and HLA in healthy donors. PCR employed 60 Vbeta and 13 Jbeta primers. TCRdb keeps only in-frame clones here, not all; method: immunoSEQ multiplex PCR. Of around 190,000 clones in the sample, about 9.4% are singletons; the top ten hold 1% to 1.5%. Material for sequencing was PBMCs. These receptors all stem from a woman aged 30 to 39 in good health and CMV-seropositive.

This clone has just a few counts. The rearrangement uses TRBV6-6 and TRBJ2-5; D perhaps matches TRBD2 (6 bases). Matching the DNA end better, TRBJ2-7 makes the J call doubtful. The germline CDR1 and CDR2 sequences are MNHNY and SVGAGI (reference sequence). The CDR3 has 11 amino acids. The DNA for the CDR3 is TGTGCCAGCAGTTCGGGGGTCGAGCAGTACTTC. Translation gives CASSSGVEQYF.

The J gene is TRBJ2-7, the V gene TRBV2, with D perhaps TRBD1 (5 bases). The germline CDR1 and CDR2 sequences are SNHLY and FYNNEI. The ends were cut back, 4 bases at V and 6 bases at J, with 13 bases in the middle. The CDR3 is 13 residues long. The CDR3 is CASSAGSGREQYF. CDR3 nucleotides: TGTGCCAGCAGTGCAGGGTCCGGGCGCGAGCAGTACTTC.

This clone was found a few times. The chain has TRBV5-1 and TRBJ2-7; 8 bases map to TRBD1. The V gene end was trimmed by 4 bases and the J gene end by 7 bases; junction bases not matched to a gene: 7. Germline CDR1 SGHRS, CDR2 YFSETQ. The CDR3 sequence is 13 residues long. CDR3 sequence reads: CASSPQGAGEQYF. The DNA of the CDR3 is TGCGCCAGCAGCCCCCAGGGGGCGGGGGAGCAGTACTTC.

The sample holds a few counts of this clone. J is TRBJ1-2 and V is TRBV6-4; weak D call: TRBD1 (5 bases). Germline assignment: CDR1 MRHNA and CDR2 SNTAGT. The CDR3 is 13 amino acids. The V end lost 5 bases, the J end lost 0 bases, and 7 bases lay between the germline ends. In nucleotides, the CDR3 is TGTGCCAGCAGTAAGGGGTCTAACTATGGCTACACCTTC. Protein: CASSKGSNYGYTF.

This clone has a handful of counts. The chain links TRBV7-8 to TRBJ1-1; D unresolved. From germline, CDR1 is SGHVS and CDR2 FQNEAQ. V lost 8 bases and J 5 bases, leaving 15 bases between the germline ends. The CDR3 covers 13 residues. The CDR3 nucleotides are TGTGCCAGCGGGCTAAACGTGCTTACTGAAGCTTTCTTT. Translating gives CASGLNVLTEAFF.

The chain links TRBV19 to TRBJ1-2; D gene unclear. CDR3 length equals 12 residues. The V and J ends lost 5 bases and 4 bases respectively, with 8 bases between them. Germline CDR1 is LNHDA and CDR2 is SQIVND (reference sequence). CDR3 DNA: TGTGCCAGTAGTCGGACTGGCTATGGCTACACCTTC. It translates to CASSRTGYGYTF.

This clone has just a few counts. The chain links TRBV7-6 to TRBJ2-7, with 7 nucleotides matching TRBD2. The CDR3 is 14 residues long. Germline CDR1 reads SGHVS; CDR2 reads FNYEAQ. The junction had 3 bases not matched to a gene; V was cut back by 1 base and J by 3 bases. The CDR3 here is CASSLGAGRYEQYF. The CDR3 nucleotides read TGTGCCAGCAGCTTAGGAGCGGGACGCTACGAGCAGTACTTC. Full variable domain (outside the CDR3, taken from reference TRBV7-6 and TRBJ2-7): GAGVSQSPRYKVTKRGQDVALRCDPISGHVSLYWYRQALGQGPEFLTYFNYEAQQDKSGLPNDRFSAERPEGSISTLTIQRTEQRDSAMYRCASSLGAGRYEQYFGPGTRLTVT.

V usage is TRBV5-1 and J usage is TRBJ1-1; D unclear. The germline V gene has CDR1 SGHRS and CDR2 YFSETQ. This CDR3 region has 15 residues. The V end lost 0 bases, the J end lost 0 bases, and 9 bases lay between the germline ends. CDR3 bases: TGCGCCAGCAGCTTGGGACAACCGTTGAACACTGAAGCTTTCTTT. Protein product: CASSLGQPLNTEAFF.

Here the CDR3 reads CASGLGASTSYEQYF. The CDR3, as DNA: TGCGCCAGCGGTCTGGGCGCCTCGACCTCCTACGAGCAGTACTTC. This sequence joins TRBV10-2 and TRBJ2-7; unclear D gene. Trimming cost V 8 bases and J 0 bases, with 17 bases left between them. This CDR3 has 15 residues. The V gene's germline CDR1 is WSHSY and CDR2 SAAADI.

This clone was seen a few times. This chain joins TRBV10-3 and TRBJ2-1; D might be TRBD2 (6 bases). V lost 6 bases and J lost 4, with 13 bases in between. Germline CDR1 and CDR2: ENHRY and SYGVKD. The CDR3 is 14 amino acids. CDR3 region: CAISNRDSYNEQFF. CDR3 sequence (DNA): TGTGCCATCAGCAACCGGGACTCGTACAATGAGCAGTTCTTC.

The V gene is TRBV2, the J gene TRBJ1-1; D perhaps matches TRBD1 (6 bases). Trimming cost V 7 bases and J 4 bases, with 10 bases left between them. The CDR3 extends over 12 amino acids. Germline values: CDR1 SNHLY, CDR2 FYNNEI. DNA of the CDR3: TGTGCCAGCATGCAGGGGCGCACTGAAGCTTTCTTT. Translation: CASMQGRTEAFF.

The chain uses TRBV5-6 and TRBJ1-5; 9 bases are a match to TRBD1. The CDR3 consists of 15 residues. Germline CDR1 reads SGHDT; CDR2 reads YYEEEE. Trimming cost V 1 base and J 6 bases; bases outside gene matches: 5. CDR3 DNA: TGTGCCAGCAGCTTGTCGGGACAGGGTGGTCAGCCCCAGCATTTT. The encoded protein is CASSLSGQGGQPQHF.

The chain recombines TRBV2 with TRBJ2-7; perhaps TRBD2 as D (6 bases). The CDR3 covers 14 residues. CDR1 and CDR2 (germline): SNHLY, FYNNEI. Trimming took off 7 bases at V and 3 bases at J, with 16 bases between the two ends. This CDR3 is CASTLGLGSYEQYF. DNA for the CDR3: TGTGCCAGCACTCTGGGACTGGGGAGCTACGAGCAGTACTTC.

The gene calls are TRBV15 and TRBJ1-1, with TRBD1 as a possible D gene (6 bases). Germline CDR1 is LNHNV and CDR2 is YYDKDF (reference sequence). V dropped 3 bases and J dropped 1 base, with 12 bases sitting between them. The CDR3 is 15 residues long. CDR3 sequence (DNA): TGTGCCACCAGCAGGGCCAGGGGTCCGAACACTGAAGCTTTCTTT. Its translation is CATSRARGPNTEAFF. The whole variable domain, remainder taken from reference TRBV15 and TRBJ1-1, is DAMVIQNPRYQVTQFGKPVTLSCSQTLNHNVMYWYQQKSSQAPKLLFHYYDKDFNNEADTPDNFQSRRPNTSFCFLDIRSPGLGDTAMYLCATSRARGPNTEAFFGQGTRLTVV.

This chain connects TRBV19 to TRBJ2-6; a weak D match, TRBD1 (5 bases). The germline V and J ends were trimmed by 8 bases and 0 bases, with 14 bases remaining between them. CDR3 size: 16 residues. Germline-derived CDR1 and CDR2 are LNHDA and SQIVND (reference sequence). This CDR3 is CASVQGGSSGANVLTF. The CDR3 nucleotides are TGTGCCAGTGTTCAGGGCGGTAGCTCTGGGGCCAACGTCCTGACTTTC.

The chain carries TRBV7-2 and TRBJ1-5; 7 bases match TRBD1. Germline V gene lookup returns CDR1 SGHTA and CDR2 FQGNSA. CDR3 length equals 17 residues. Germline trimming cut 5 bases from V and 5 bases from J; bases unmatched to any gene: 15. DNA of the CDR3: TGTGCCAGCAGCCTAGGGACAGATTTTTTAGGAGATCAGCCCCAGCATTTT. It is translated as CASSLGTDFLGDQPQHF.

The CDR3 DNA follows: TGTGCCAGCAGTTACTCGACAGGCTCCTATGAAGGCTACACCTTC. Its protein is CASSYSTGSYEGYTF. This chain uses TRBV6-5 with TRBJ1-2; a weak D match, TRBD1 (6 bases). V was clipped by 0 bases and J by 8 bases, with 16 bases between them. Germline CDR1 reads MNHEY; CDR2 reads SVGAGI. The CDR3 runs to 15 residues.

The rearrangement uses TRBV30 and TRBJ2-3; 10 nucleotides align to TRBD2. The CDR3 is 18 residues long. In germline, CDR1 is GTSNPN, CDR2 SVGIG (reference sequence). Trimming at V came to 2 bases and at J to 5 bases, leaving 16 bases not matched to a gene. The CDR3 region has the DNA TGTGCCTGGAGTCCTCAAGGGAGCGGGAGGGCCGGTAGAGATACGCAGTATTTT. It yields the protein CAWSPQGSGRAGRDTQYF.

This sequence joins TRBV19 and TRBJ2-2; perhaps TRBD2 as D (5 bases). This CDR3 region has 17 residues. The V end lost 7 bases, the J end lost 0 bases, and 18 bases lay between the germline ends. Germline CDR1 LNHDA, CDR2 SQIVND (reference sequence). The CDR3 is CASIRSGSGANTGELFF. In nucleotides, the CDR3 is TGTGCCAGTATCCGGTCAGGAAGCGGAGCGAACACCGGGGAGCTGTTTTTT.

In regard to this clone: The identical CDR3 is also encoded by other nucleotide sequences in the sample. V is TRBV7-2 and J is TRBJ1-5, with D perhaps TRBD1 (6 bases). Germline loops: CDR1 SGHTA, CDR2 FQGNSA. The CDR3 consists of 15 residues. V was clipped by 4 bases and J by 2 bases, with 12 bases between them. The CDR3 here is CASSSLGGGNQPQHF. The CDR3 DNA sequence: TGTGCCAGCAGCTCCCTAGGGGGAGGCAATCAGCCCCAGCATTTT. Based on the CDR3 plus reference TRBV7-2 and TRBJ1-5, the full variable domain is GAGVSQSPSNKVTEKGKDVELRCDPISGHTALYWYRQSLGQGLEFLIYFQGNSAPDKSGLPSDRFSAERTGGSVSTLTIQRTQQEDSAVYLCASSSLGGGNQPQHFGDGTRLSIL.

The J gene is TRBJ1-1, the V gene TRBV25-1, with 8 bases lining up with TRBD1. CDR3 length equals 13 residues. Trimming at V came to 5 bases and at J to 2 bases, leaving 1 base not matched to a gene. From germline, CDR1 is MGHDK and CDR2 SYGVNS. CDR3 protein: CASSSGGNTEAFF. DNA of the CDR3: TGTGCCAGCAGTTCAGGGGGCAACACTGAAGCTTTCTTT.